This T cell receptor (beta chain) originates from a study of human T cells and chemical hapten exposure. Across the study: DPC (0.01%) was patch tested on the upper back and read at 6 days. Findings and limits, study-wide: No shift was seen in TCRs above 1 in 1000 frequency with DPC sensitization.

Unique molecular identifiers were affixed to discrete cDNA molecules within the library. MiXCR was run by TCRdb on the RACE reads, yielding one entry per CDR3 protein. The sample shows 30,000 to 40,000 distinct CDR3 sequences, 6% to 9.5% of them seen only once. Time point meaning: pre-sensitization, week 0. As for treatment: therapeutic diphenylcyclopropenone sensitization with weekly scalp DPC. Suited to DPC and affected by alopecia, the donors ranged from 18 to 70 years old. Trimming left V 1 base short and J 4 bases short, with 8 bases between. This CDR3 contains 14 residues. CDR1 is SNHLY, CDR2 FYNNEI, per germline. This clonotype has just a few counts. Its specificity is not known.

The receptor comes from a woman between 50 and 59 years old with alopecia areata. Some clones in this sample may be carry-over from other donors' samples. The gene calls are TRBV2 and TRBJ1-5; D ambiguous. Sequenced here: whole blood, sampled in connection with sensitization to the hapten diphenylcyclopropenone (DPC). The CDR3 here is CASSEGAANQPQHF. Here the CDR3 DNA reads TGTGCCAGCAGTGAAGGGGCAGCTAATCAGCCCCAGCATTTT.